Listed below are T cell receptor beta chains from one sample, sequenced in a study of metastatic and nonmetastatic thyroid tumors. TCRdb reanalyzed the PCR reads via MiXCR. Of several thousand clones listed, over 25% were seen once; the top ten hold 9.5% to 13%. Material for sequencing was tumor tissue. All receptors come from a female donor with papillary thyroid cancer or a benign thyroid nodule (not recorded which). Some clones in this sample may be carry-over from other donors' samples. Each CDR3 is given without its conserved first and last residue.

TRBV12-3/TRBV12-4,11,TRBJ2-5,ASSSLRRETQY
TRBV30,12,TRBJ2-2,AWTQGTNTGELF
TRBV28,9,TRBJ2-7,ASSSGYEQY
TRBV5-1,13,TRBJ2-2,ASSPAWSSTGELF
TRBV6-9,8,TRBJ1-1,GCIRGQAF
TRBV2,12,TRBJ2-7,ASSEPTIANEQY
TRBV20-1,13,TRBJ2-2,SAKAGGPHTGELF
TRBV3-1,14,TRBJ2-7,ASSQEEDRVLKEQY
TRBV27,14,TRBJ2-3,ASSLSRLTYTDTQY
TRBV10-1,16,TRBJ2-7,ASRSAGAVFFFRDEQY
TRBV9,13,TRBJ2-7,ASSPHGTVVEEQY
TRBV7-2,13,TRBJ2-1,ASSRTSGRWNEQF
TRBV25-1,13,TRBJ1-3,ASSPHAGSGNTIY
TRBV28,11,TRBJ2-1,ASKGVIKGEQF
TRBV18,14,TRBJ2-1,AISPVPGHSGDEQL
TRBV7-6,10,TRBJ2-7,ASSPTGFEQY
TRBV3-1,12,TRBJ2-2,ASCRAGAAGELF
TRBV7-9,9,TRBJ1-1,ASSSSIEAF
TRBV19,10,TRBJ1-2,ASGQGNYGYT
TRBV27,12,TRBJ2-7,TSSSEGASYEQY
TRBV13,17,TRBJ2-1,ASSITPGLAGSSYNEQF
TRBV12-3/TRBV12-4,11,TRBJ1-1,ASSVDRGTEAF
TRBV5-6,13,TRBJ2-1,ASSLERERRSEQF
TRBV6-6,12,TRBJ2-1,ASKPSGRSSEQF